This is a list of T cell receptor beta chains from one sample in a study of shared clonotypes between healthy human individuals. Clones were read by immunoSEQ multiplex PCR, and TCRdb kept only the in-frame ones, dropping some. Of 1.5 million to 2.5 million clones in the sample, approximately 94% were seen once. Sequencing was performed on naive CD8+ T cells sorted from blood. These receptors all stem from a man aged 18 to 30 in good health. Both conserved end residues are part of each CDR3. A D gene is named only where the DNA matches it firmly. Rows give clone size only sometimes, using once, few, many, or a class for an expanded clone.

clone size,J gene,V gene,D gene,CDR3 protein,CDR3 DNA
-,TRBJ2-7,TRBV7-8,-,CASSPFEVAPTYEQYF,TGTGCCAGCAGCCCCTTTGAAGTGGCTCCTACCTACGAGCAGTACTTC
once,TRBJ2-1,TRBV4-3,-,CASSQDGEVANNEQFF,TGCGCCAGCAGCCAAGATGGGGAGGTAGCCAACAATGAGCAGTTCTTC
-,TRBJ2-3,TRBV4-3,-,CASSQGPRLIDTQYF,TGCGCCAGCAGCCAAGGGCCCCGGCTTATAGATACGCAGTATTTT
-,TRBJ2-7,TRBV28,TRBD2,CASSLVRERSSYEQYF,TGTGCCAGCAGTTTAGTGCGGGAGCGAAGCTCCTACGAGCAGTACTTC
-,TRBJ2-3,TRBV21-1,-,CASSKAVGGLTDTQYF,TGTGCCAGCAGCAAAGCGGTCGGGGGATTAACAGATACGCAGTATTTT
-,TRBJ1-1,TRBV5-5,TRBD1,CASSWGQGRTEAFF,TGTGCCAGCAGCTGGGGACAGGGGAGGACTGAAGCTTTCTTT
-,TRBJ1-6,TRBV27,-,CASTMTPASASPLHF,TGTGCCAGCACAATGACACCGGCCTCGGCTTCACCCCTCCACTTT
-,TRBJ2-1,TRBV29-1,TRBD2,CSVPGLAGGNEQFF,TGCAGCGTTCCGGGACTAGCGGGGGGGAATGAGCAGTTCTTC
-,TRBJ2-7,TRBV30,TRBD2,CAWTAGGTSGGPYEQYF,TGTGCCTGGACGGCTGGGGGGACTAGCGGGGGTCCCTACGAGCAGTACTTC
-,TRBJ2-7,TRBV6-5,TRBD2,CASSYEVAGVGEQYF,TGTGCCAGCAGTTACGAGGTAGCGGGAGTGGGTGAGCAGTACTTC
-,TRBJ2-7,TRBV7-9,TRBD1,CASSFPGTGSYEQYF,TGTGCCAGCAGCTTCCCCGGGACAGGGTCCTACGAGCAGTACTTC
-,TRBJ1-6,TRBV2,-,CASSEGYRPDDSPLHF,TGTGCCAGCAGTGAGGGATATCGCCCTGATGATTCACCCCTCCACTTT
-,TRBJ1-1,TRBV6-1,-,CASSTGNTEAFF,TGTGCCAGCTCGACAGGGAACACTGAAGCTTTCTTT
-,TRBJ1-4,TRBV30,TRBD1,CAWSVPTGLTPNEKLFF,TGTGCCTGGAGTGTACCGACAGGGCTTACTCCTAATGAAAAACTGTTTTTT
-,TRBJ2-7,TRBV7-9,TRBD1,CASSPDRYEQYF,TGTGCCAGCAGCCCGGACAGGTACGAGCAGTACTTC
-,TRBJ2-1,TRBV7-9,-,CASSLEWGPFYEQFF,TGTGCCAGCAGCTTAGAGTGGGGCCCATTTTATGAGCAGTTCTTC
-,TRBJ2-7,TRBV6-5,TRBD1,CASSYGRQGAYEQYF,TGTGCCAGCAGTTACGGGAGACAGGGGGCTTACGAGCAGTACTTC
-,TRBJ2-7,TRBV14,-,CASSQFEGLTYEQYF,TGTGCCAGCAGCCAATTCGAGGGTTTAACCTACGAGCAGTACTTC
-,TRBJ1-2,TRBV13,TRBD1,CASSVTGLESYTF,TGTGCCAGCAGCGTGACAGGGCTCGAAAGCTACACCTTC
-,TRBJ2-3,TRBV5-6,-,CASSLWTGDTDTQYF,TGTGCCAGCAGCTTGTGGACGGGGGACACAGATACGCAGTATTTT
-,TRBJ2-3,TRBV27,-,CASSLEGSTDTQYF,TGTGCCAGCAGTTTAGAGGGTAGCACAGATACGCAGTATTTT
-,TRBJ2-5,TRBV7-8,-,CASSLEPPAQETQYF,TGTGCCAGCAGCTTAGAACCTCCGGCCCAAGAGACCCAGTACTTC
-,TRBJ1-2,TRBV9,TRBD1,CASRRQGSGFGYTF,TGTGCCAGCAGACGACAGGGCTCCGGGTTTGGCTACACCTTC
-,TRBJ2-7,TRBV6-1,-,CASSLRQAYEQYF,TGTGCCAGCAGTCTACGACAGGCCTACGAGCAGTACTTC
-,TRBJ2-7,TRBV7-2,-,CASSPRAEPYEQYF,TGTGCCAGCAGCCCCCGAGCGGAGCCCTACGAGCAGTACTTC
-,TRBJ2-2,TRBV15,-,CATSRDRGSAGELFF,TGTGCCACCAGCAGAGATCGGGGCTCCGCCGGGGAGCTGTTTTTT
once,TRBJ2-7,TRBV5-4,TRBD2,CASSLEVAGGEEQYF,TGTGCCAGCAGCTTGGAGGTAGCGGGGGGTGAAGAGCAGTACTTC
-,TRBJ2-4,TRBV2,TRBD2,CASSEIGGGPWDIQYF,TGTGCCAGCAGTGAAATTGGGGGAGGGCCCTGGGACATTCAGTACTTC
-,TRBJ1-6,TRBV30,-,CAWNAEGAPLHF,TGTGCCTGGAACGCCGAGGGAGCACCCCTCCACTTT
few,TRBJ1-5,TRBV15,-,CATRGDSNQPQHF,TGTGCCACCAGGGGGGATAGCAATCAGCCCCAGCATTTT
-,TRBJ2-3,TRBV28,-,CASSPSREGTDTQYF,TGTGCCAGCAGTCCTTCGAGGGAAGGCACAGATACGCAGTATTTT
-,TRBJ2-7,TRBV19,-,CASSMGRGIVYEQYF,TGTGCCAGTAGTATGGGACGGGGGATTGTCTACGAGCAGTACTTC
-,TRBJ1-2,TRBV25-1,-,CASSESPGGIGGYTF,TGTGCCAGCAGTGAAAGCCCCGGGGGGATCGGGGGCTACACCTTC
-,TRBJ2-1,TRBV13,-,CASSLDRGSTGSHEQFF,TGTGCCAGCAGCTTAGACCGGGGAAGTACAGGGTCCCATGAGCAGTTCTTC
-,TRBJ2-4,TRBV13,-,CASSLGRAKNIQYF,TGTGCCAGCAGCTTAGGGCGAGCCAAAAACATTCAGTACTTC
-,TRBJ1-2,TRBV6-5,-,CATQNWADSNYGYTF,TGTGCCACCCAAAATTGGGCAGACTCTAACTATGGCTACACCTTC
-,TRBJ2-2,TRBV7-8,-,CASSPFEGANTGELFF,TGTGCCAGCAGCCCCTTTGAGGGCGCGAACACCGGGGAGCTGTTTTTT
-,TRBJ2-3,TRBV7-9,-,CASSPVLAQYF,TGTGCCAGCAGCCCCGTATTGGCGCAGTATTTT
-,TRBJ2-5,TRBV5-6,-,CASSPPSEETQYF,TGTGCCAGCAGCCCCCCCTCTGAAGAGACCCAGTACTTC
-,TRBJ2-2,TRBV7-9,-,CASSTPGAGELFF,TGTGCCAGCAGCACCCCAGGGGCCGGGGAGCTGTTTTTT
-,TRBJ2-7,TRBV19,TRBD1,CASSIVGQGEEQYF,TGTGCCAGTAGTATAGTGGGACAGGGCGAGGAGCAGTACTTC
-,TRBJ2-5,TRBV27,-,CASSFSSWPSQETQYF,TGTGCCAGCAGTTTCTCCTCTTGGCCGTCCCAAGAGACCCAGTACTTC
-,TRBJ2-2,TRBV19,-,CASTAGANTGELFF,TGTGCCAGTACTGCAGGGGCGAACACCGGGGAGCTGTTTTTT
-,TRBJ2-7,TRBV27,-,CASSFSLGQRTYEQYF,TGTGCCAGCAGTTTCAGTCTTGGACAGAGAACCTACGAGCAGTACTTC
-,TRBJ2-7,TRBV13,-,CASTYWGEGARYEQYF,TGTGCCAGCACATACTGGGGTGAGGGAGCTAGATACGAGCAGTACTTC
-,TRBJ2-7,TRBV28,TRBD2,CASNRGGVAGEQYF,TGTGCCAGCAATCGAGGGGGAGTAGCGGGAGAGCAGTACTTC
-,TRBJ1-4,TRBV18,-,CASGDASNEKLFF,TGTGCCAGCGGGGACGCTTCGAATGAAAAACTGTTTTTT
-,TRBJ2-1,TRBV6-5,-,CATRGEVSNEQFF,TGTGCCACCAGGGGGGAGGTGAGCAATGAGCAGTTCTTC
-,TRBJ2-2,TRBV6-1,-,CASSEGLLGHNTGELFF,TGTGCCAGCAGTGAAGGTTTACTGGGGCATAACACCGGGGAGCTGTTTTTT
-,TRBJ2-7,TRBV11-2,TRBD2,CASSLDPLAGDGEQYF,TGTGCCAGCAGCTTAGATCCCCTAGCGGGAGACGGCGAGCAGTACTTC
-,TRBJ1-3,TRBV10-3,-,CAISEADRFSGNTIYF,TGTGCCATCAGTGAGGCAGACAGGTTCTCTGGAAACACCATATATTTT
-,TRBJ1-1,TRBV5-4,-,CASSLGDASEAFF,TGTGCCAGCAGCTTGGGGGACGCTAGTGAAGCTTTCTTT
-,TRBJ2-7,TRBV4-1,-,CASSPTGYEQYF,TGCGCCAGCAGCCCGACTGGTTACGAGCAGTACTTC
-,TRBJ2-7,TRBV5-4,-,CASSSSDSYRDEQYF,TGTGCCAGCAGCAGCTCCGACTCTTACAGGGACGAGCAGTACTTC